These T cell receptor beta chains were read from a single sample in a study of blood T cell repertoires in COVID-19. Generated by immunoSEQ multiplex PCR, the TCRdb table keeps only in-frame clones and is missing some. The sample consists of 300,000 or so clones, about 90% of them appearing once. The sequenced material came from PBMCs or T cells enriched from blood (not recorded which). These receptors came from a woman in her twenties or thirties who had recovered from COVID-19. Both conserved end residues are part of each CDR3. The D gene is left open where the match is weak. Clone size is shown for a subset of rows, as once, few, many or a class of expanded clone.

DNA: TGTGCCAGCAGCTCAGGACAGCCTAATGAAAAACTGTTTTTT
CDR3: CASSSGQPNEKLFF
J: TRBJ1-4
D: NA
size: NA
V: TRBV9

DNA: TGTGCCAGCAGCTTGGATCACTCTTCTGGAAACACCATATATTTT
CDR3: CASSLDHSSGNTIYF
J: TRBJ1-3
D: NA
size: NA
V: TRBV5-5

DNA: TGTGCCAGCAGTCAGGGACTAGCGGGACCCAATGAGCAGTTCTTC
CDR3: CASSQGLAGPNEQFF
J: TRBJ2-1
D: TRBD2
size: NA
V: TRBV6-2/TRBV6-3

DNA: TGTGCCAGCAGTTTGGGAGGGGAGGGAAACTTCTATGGCTACACCTTC
CDR3: CASSLGGEGNFYGYTF
J: TRBJ1-2
D: NA
size: NA
V: TRBV28

DNA: TGTGCCAGCAGCCATCCCCGAGGACAGGGAGGAGAGACCCAGTACTTC
CDR3: CASSHPRGQGGETQYF
J: TRBJ2-5
D: TRBD1
size: NA
V: TRBV3-1/TRBV3-2

DNA: TGCGCCAGCAGCCGGGGACAGGGGAAGTACAATGAGCAGTTCTTC
CDR3: CASSRGQGKYNEQFF
J: TRBJ2-1
D: TRBD1
size: once
V: TRBV10-1

DNA: TGCAGTGCTAGTGGGGAGGGGAATTCACCCCTCCACTTT
CDR3: CSASGEGNSPLHF
J: TRBJ1-6
D: NA
size: NA
V: TRBV20-1

DNA: TGCGCCAGCAGAAGGACAGGGAACGAGCAGTACTTC
CDR3: CASRRTGNEQYF
J: TRBJ2-7
D: TRBD1
size: NA
V: TRBV5-1

DNA: TGTGCCAGCAGCTTAGGGTATGGGGGCCATAGCAATCAGCCCCAGCATTTT
CDR3: CASSLGYGGHSNQPQHF
J: TRBJ1-5
D: NA
size: NA
V: TRBV7-2

DNA: TGTGCCAGTAGTGCCGGGACAGGGGATCAGCCCCAGCATTTT
CDR3: CASSAGTGDQPQHF
J: TRBJ1-5
D: TRBD1
size: NA
V: TRBV19

DNA: TGTGCCAGCAGCAGAGGGACTAGCGGGGGCCCCGGGGAGCAGTTCTTC
CDR3: CASSRGTSGGPGEQFF
J: TRBJ2-1
D: TRBD2
size: NA
V: TRBV11-2

DNA: TGTGCCAGCAGCCCTCGAGGGGGCGTGGAGACCCAGTACTTC
CDR3: CASSPRGGVETQYF
J: TRBJ2-5
D: TRBD1
size: NA
V: TRBV3-1/TRBV3-2

DNA: TGTGCCAGTAGTACAAACAGGGCCCACGAGCAGTACTTC
CDR3: CASSTNRAHEQYF
J: TRBJ2-7
D: NA
size: NA
V: TRBV19

DNA: TGTGCCAGCTCACCGAACACAATTTCACAATCGGAAAAACTGTTTTTT
CDR3: CASSPNTISQSEKLFF
J: TRBJ1-4
D: NA
size: NA
V: TRBV18

DNA: TGTGCCATAAGAGCCGGGACAGGGGTCTCCTACGAGCAGTACTTC
CDR3: CAIRAGTGVSYEQYF
J: TRBJ2-7
D: TRBD1
size: NA
V: TRBV10-3

DNA: TGTGCCAGCAGCTTAGGGGCAGGGATGCACACTGAAGCTTTCTTT
CDR3: CASSLGAGMHTEAFF
J: TRBJ1-1
D: NA
size: NA
V: TRBV7-2

DNA: TGTGCCACCAGCAGAGTGACGGGTTACGAGCAGTACTTC
CDR3: CATSRVTGYEQYF
J: TRBJ2-7
D: NA
size: NA
V: TRBV15

DNA: TGTGCCAGCAGTCTCTCTCAGGGGAATGAAAAACTGTTTTTT
CDR3: CASSLSQGNEKLFF
J: TRBJ1-4
D: NA
size: NA
V: TRBV28

DNA: TGTGCCAGTGGCGTGAGGGGGCGGGAGCAGTTCTTC
CDR3: CASGVRGREQFF
J: TRBJ2-1
D: TRBD1
size: few
V: TRBV6-5

DNA: TGTGCCAGCAGCCAAGGGGCTAGCGGGGGGGAGGGCCAGTACTTC
CDR3: CASSQGASGGEGQYF
J: TRBJ2-5
D: TRBD2
size: NA
V: TRBV3-1/TRBV3-2

DNA: TGTGCCAGCAGTGATTTCGGGGGCTACACCTTC
CDR3: CASSDFGGYTF
J: TRBJ1-2
D: NA
size: NA
V: TRBV2

DNA: TGTGCCAGCAGTACAAGCGGGGGGACCTCCTACGAGCAGTACTTC
CDR3: CASSTSGGTSYEQYF
J: TRBJ2-7
D: TRBD2
size: NA
V: TRBV6-5

DNA: TGTGCCAGCAGCCAAGATCTTTCGGGACAGGGGTCGAGTGGAGAGACCCAGTACTTC
CDR3: CASSQDLSGQGSSGETQYF
J: TRBJ2-5
D: TRBD1
size: once
V: TRBV14

DNA: TGCGCCAGCAGTGAGATAGACCGTAGGGGTTCACCCCTCCACTTT
CDR3: CASSEIDRRGSPLHF
J: TRBJ1-6
D: NA
size: NA
V: TRBV10-2

DNA: TGCGCCAGCAGCTTCGAGGGAAGAGACACCTTC
CDR3: CASSFEGRDTF
J: TRBJ1-2
D: NA
size: NA
V: TRBV5-1

DNA: TGTGCCAGCAGCCTCGGACAGGGGGCGGGGGAAAAACTGTTTTTT
CDR3: CASSLGQGAGEKLFF
J: TRBJ1-4
D: TRBD1
size: NA
V: TRBV5-5

DNA: TGTGCCAGCAGCCCCGGGAACTCTGGAAACACCATATATTTT
CDR3: CASSPGNSGNTIYF
J: TRBJ1-3
D: NA
size: NA
V: TRBV7-9

DNA: TGCGCCAGCAGCAAGGAGGACGCGAACACCATATATTTT
CDR3: CASSKEDANTIYF
J: TRBJ1-3
D: NA
size: few
V: TRBV5-1

DNA: TGTGCCAGCAGCCCCCCCCGTAGCGGGGGAGGGAGAGAGACCCAGTACTTC
CDR3: CASSPPRSGGGRETQYF
J: TRBJ2-5
D: TRBD2
size: NA
V: TRBV2